This T cell receptor (beta chain) was found in a study of shared clonotypes between healthy human individuals. Findings of the study overall: Memory subsets had estimated richness that was generally smaller than that of naive subsets. The expectation was that sequencing depth would affect clonotype sharing among donors. In contrast to clonotypes shared by all four donors, non-shared clonotypes had lower generation probabilities.

The length of the CDR3 is 14 residues. Trimming removed 2 bases at V and 5 bases at J, with 13 bases between. The germline gives CDR1 SGHTA, CDR2 FQGTGA. Points on this clone: The antigen is unknown.

The data were produced by immunoSEQ multiplex PCR, yet TCRdb's version contains in-frame clones alone and is incomplete. The sample contains 1,400,000 or so clones, around 98.5% of which appear only once. The chain carries TRBV7-3 and TRBJ2-7, with D possibly matching TRBD1 (5 bases). The sequence came from a young man in good health. The specimen sequenced was naive CD4+ T cells sorted from blood. Stated subset: CD45RA+ positively selected. CDR3 in DNA: TGTGCCAGCAGCTTAGTAGCAGGGTACAACGAGCAGTACTTC. This codes for CASSLVAGYNEQYF.